This TCR beta chain was profiled in a study of long-term antiretroviral therapy in people with HIV. An immunoSEQ assay, version v3.0, was performed at survey level. The repertoire was sequenced with immunoSEQ multiplex PCR; TCRdb's copy has only in-frame clones and lacks some. The repertoire holds some 47,000 clones, with more than 90% as singletons. Germline V CDR1 and CDR2: MNHEY, SVGAGI. The CDR3 is made up of 14 amino acids. V was clipped by 7 bases and J by 4 bases, with 14 bases between them. Donors needed at least one pre-ART PBMC sample plus at least two post-ART samples. It was in the United States that all participants with HIV were treated.

This specimen consisted of unsorted PBMCs, obtained 3.7 years after starting antiretroviral therapy. The clonotype was recovered from a woman aged 45 to 65 with HIV. The chain uses TRBV6-5 and TRBJ1-3; D unclear. This CDR3 reads CASISLVSGNTIYF. DNA for the CDR3: TGTGCCAGCATTTCACTGGTATCCGGAAACACCATATATTTT.